The 17 T cell receptor beta chains presented below share a single source sample, sequenced in a study of cytomegalovirus exposure and HLA in healthy donors. 60 Vbeta and 13 Jbeta primers were used in PCR. Clones were sequenced by immunoSEQ multiplex PCR, and TCRdb holds only the in-frame ones, with some missing. The data contain 130,000 to 150,000 clones, just under 75% of them singletons. The sequenced sample was PBMCs. The receptors derive from a woman under 30 in good health and CMV-seronegative.

The chain uses TRBV7-7 and TRBJ2-1; 8 bases are shared with TRBD2. Trimming removed 3 bases from V and 8 bases from J; junction bases left unmatched: 12. Germline CDR1 reads SSHAT; CDR2 reads FNYEAQ (reference sequence). CDR3 length: 16 residues. The CDR3: CASSLGMSGGMDEQFF. The CDR3, as DNA: TGTGCCAGCAGCTTGGGAATGAGCGGGGGCATGGATGAGCAGTTCTTC.

This clone was seen just once. The chain joins TRBV5-1 to TRBJ1-1; 9 positions agree with TRBD1. CDR1 and CDR2 (germline): SGHRS, YFSETQ. This CDR3 region has 15 residues. With 4 bases clipped from V and 1 base from J, the junction kept 5 bases outside the gene matches. The CDR3 protein is CASSQRDRANTEAFF. The CDR3 DNA sequence: TGCGCCAGCAGCCAGAGGGACAGGGCGAACACTGAAGCTTTCTTT. Full variable domain (outside the CDR3, taken from reference TRBV5-1 and TRBJ1-1): KAGVTQTPRYLIKTRGQQVTLSCSPISGHRSVSWYQQTPGQGLQFLFEYFSETQRNKGNFPGRFSGRQFSNSRSEMNVSTLELGDSALYLCASSQRDRANTEAFFGQGTRLTVV.

The chain carries TRBV30 and TRBJ1-4, with D hard to call. CDR3 size: 12 residues. Germline CDR1 and CDR2: GTSNPN and SVGIG (reference sequence). Trimming pared 8 bases from V and 7 bases from J, leaving 14 bases between. This CDR3 reads CAGRVKSEKLFF. The CDR3 DNA sequence: TGTGCCGGCCGGGTTAAGAGTGAAAAACTGTTTTTT.

V usage is TRBV18 and J usage is TRBJ1-1; weak D call: TRBD1 (6 bases). Germline assignment: CDR1 KGHSH and CDR2 LQKENI. The V and J ends lost 2 bases and 0 bases respectively, with 13 bases between them. The CDR3 covers 16 residues. In nucleotides, the CDR3 is TGTGCCAGCTCACCAATCACAGGGACTATGAACACTGAAGCTTTCTTT. The encoded protein is CASSPITGTMNTEAFF.

This rearrangement joins TRBV19 to TRBJ2-5; 9 positions match TRBD1. The CDR3 consists of 13 residues. With 9 bases clipped from V and 13 bases from J, the junction kept 15 bases outside the gene matches. From germline, CDR1 is LNHDA and CDR2 SQIVND (reference sequence). The CDR3 here is CASATGTGTSRYF. In DNA form, the CDR3 reads TGTGCCAGCGCGACCGGGACAGGGACATCTCGGTACTTC. Using reference TRBV19 and TRBJ2-5 for the parts outside the CDR3, the full variable domain is DGGITQSPKYLFRKEGQNVTLSCEQNLNHDAMYWYRQDPGQGLRLIYYSQIVNDFQKGDIAEGYSVSREKKESFPLTVTSAQKNPTAFYLCASATGTGTSRYFGPGTRLLVL.

DNA of the CDR3: TGTGCCAGCAGTGAAAAGCCCTATGGCTACACCTTC. Translated, it gives CASSEKPYGYTF. The V and J genes are TRBV2 and TRBJ1-2; D is unresolved. The CDR3 is 12 residues long. Trimming pared 2 bases from V and 4 bases from J, leaving 5 bases between. CDR1 and CDR2 from the germline V gene are SNHLY and FYNNEI.

This clone was counted a few times. V and J are TRBV6-1 and TRBJ2-5, with 9 bases that match TRBD2. CDR3 length: 16 residues. Trimming removed 4 bases from V and 2 bases from J; junction bases left unmatched: 8. Germline CDR1 reads MNHNS; CDR2 reads SASEGT. CDR3 loop: CASSGGGLAKQETQYF. The CDR3 DNA sequence: TGTGCCAGCAGTGGGGGAGGACTAGCGAAACAAGAGACCCAGTACTTC.

This chain connects TRBV7-9 to TRBJ2-7; the D is unclear. This CDR3 spans 14 amino acids. Germline-derived CDR1 and CDR2 are SEHNR and FQNEAQ (reference sequence). Trimming stripped 0 bases from V and 3 bases from J, with 9 bases between. DNA of the CDR3: TGTGCCAGCAGCTTAGCGCTCTACGGCTACGAGCAGTACTTC. This sequence encodes CASSLALYGYEQYF.

The chain uses TRBV2 and TRBJ2-1; 12 nucleotides match TRBD2. V shed 4 bases and J 3 bases; nucleotides not matched to a gene: 4. The CDR3 sequence is 16 residues long. CDR1 is SNHLY and CDR2 is FYNNEI in the germline V gene. CDR3: CASSGLAGVGYNEQFF. The CDR3 nucleotides are TGTGCCAGCAGTGGACTAGCGGGAGTGGGCTACAATGAGCAGTTCTTC.

For this clone: This sample includes further DNA sequences coding for the same CDR3. The chain couples TRBV6-1 to TRBJ1-2; D is ambiguous. The V end lost 6 bases, the J end lost 4 bases, and 9 bases lay between the germline ends. There are 12 residues in the CDR3. CDR1 and CDR2 (germline): MNHNS, SASEGT. Here the CDR3 reads CASREDSYGYTF. The CDR3 DNA follows: TGTGCCAGCAGGGAGGATTCCTATGGCTACACCTTC.

J is TRBJ2-3 and V is TRBV7-9, with a weak D call TRBD1 (5 bases). V was clipped by 7 bases and J by 4 bases, with 18 bases between them. CDR3 size: 15 residues. Per germline, CDR1 SEHNR and CDR2 FQNEAQ (reference sequence). CDR3 protein: CASTSTEFISDTQYF. CDR3 bases: TGTGCCAGCACCTCGACAGAATTTATCTCAGATACGCAGTATTTT.

The chain combines TRBV9 with TRBJ1-5, with 8 bases fitting TRBD1. V was pared by 0 bases and J by 4 bases, with 6 bases of the junction left unmatched. The CDR3 extends over 16 amino acids. Germline CDR1 SGDLS, CDR2 YYNGEE. In nucleotides, the CDR3 is TGTGCCAGCAGCGTAGAAGGACAGGGTGGGAATCAGCCCCAGCATTTT. Amino acids: CASSVEGQGGNQPQHF.

This clone was counted a single time. The rearrangement uses TRBV7-2 and TRBJ2-5; 9 bases fit TRBD2. The V gene's germline CDR1 is SGHTA and CDR2 FQGNSA. Trimming took 1 base from V and 1 from J; bases not matched to a gene: 7. CDR3 size: 17 residues. The CDR3 nucleotides read TGTGCCAGCAGCTTAGGCCGCGGGGGGGCATCCCAAGAGACCCAGTACTTC. It is translated as CASSLGRGGASQETQYF.

The gene calls are TRBV7-9 and TRBJ1-1, with TRBD1 as a possible D gene (6 bases). Germline CDR1 and CDR2: SEHNR and FQNEAQ (reference sequence). V lost 5 bases and J 5 bases, leaving 18 bases between the germline ends. The CDR3 has 15 amino acids. The CDR3, as DNA: TGTGCCAGCAGCCTACGGGCTGGGACACGGACTGAAGCTTTCTTT. Its protein product is CASSLRAGTRTEAFF. Looking up the rest from reference TRBV7-9 and TRBJ1-1 gives the full variable domain: DTGVSQNPRHKITKRGQNVTFRCDPISEHNRLYWYRQTLGQGPEFLTYFQNEAQLEKSRLLSDRFSAERPKGSFSTLEIQRTEQGDSAMYLCASSLRAGTRTEAFFGQGTRLTVV.

The chain couples TRBV5-5 to TRBJ1-1; 8 nucleotides line up with TRBD1. The CDR3 is 12 amino acids. Germline CDR1 is SGHKS and CDR2 is YYEKEE (reference sequence). After removal of 1 base from V and 11 bases from J, the junction contained 4 bases not matched to a gene. The CDR3 spells CASSLRTGRAFF. DNA for the CDR3: TGTGCCAGCAGCTTGCGGACAGGGAGGGCTTTCTTT.

The V and J genes are TRBV1 and TRBJ2-1; TRBD2 is taken as the D call from the table, unchecked against the DNA. TRBV1 is a pseudogene. The CDR3 is 15 amino acids. The CDR3 loop reads CTSSLHRREYNEQFF. The DNA of the CDR3 is TGCACCAGCAGCCTCCACCGCCGGGAGTACAATGAGCAGTTCTTC.

The chain recombines TRBV7-8 with TRBJ1-1; possibly TRBD1 for D (5 bases). V shed 2 bases and J shed 2 bases, with 24 bases lying between them. The CDR3 runs to 19 residues. Germline CDR1 and CDR2: SGHVS and FQNEAQ. The CDR3 DNA sequence: TGTGCCAGCAGCTTATTTTTTGGGGGGGTAGTTAGAGTTAACACTGAAGCTTTCTTT. Its translation is CASSLFFGGVVRVNTEAFF.